This TCR beta chain derives from a study of radiation and T cells in renal cell carcinoma. Study-wide results and caveats: No pretreatment tumor biopsies were available for baseline clonotypes. From baseline, blood top tumor clonotypes peaked at 2 weeks post-radiation.

Time point reported: baseline pretreatment blood. Noted treatment: 15 Gy SBRT to primary tumor, nephrectomy 4 weeks later. After SBRT, blood was collected at 2 and 4 weeks, plus baseline. In regard to this clone: Its specificity is unknown.

The repertoire was sequenced with immunoSEQ multiplex PCR; TCRdb's copy has only in-frame clones and lacks some. The sample has more than 75,000 clones, approximately 80% seen once. The V and J ends lost 3 bases and 4 bases respectively, with 16 bases between them. The length of the CDR3 is 16 residues. CDR1 LNHDA and CDR2 SQIVND come from the germline V gene (reference sequence). The sequenced sample was blood, obtained from a patient whose treatment included radiotherapy and nephrectomy. The TCR was taken from a man between 60 and 75 years old with renal cell carcinoma. The rearrangement links TRBV19 to TRBJ1-5, with D possibly matching TRBD1 (5 bases). CDR3 in amino acids: CASSIGGLRGNQPQHF. The CDR3 nucleotides are TGTGCCAGTAGTATTGGGGGACTCCGGGGGAATCAGCCCCAGCATTTT.